This T cell receptor beta chain was captured by sequencing in a study of CD8 T cells in Susac syndrome. Sequencing of TCR beta covered CD8+ and CD4+ T cells obtained from blood. Random hexamers were used to reverse transcribe about 0.45 to 1 ug of RNA. TCRdb re-called the immunoSEQ multiplex PCR reads through MiXCR, storing one row per CDR3 protein. The sample records 200,000 to 300,000 distinct CDR3 sequences, 90% to 95% being singletons. The CDR3 loop spans 13 amino acids. Germline V gene lookup returns CDR1 SGHTA and CDR2 FQGNSA. The junction had 4 bases not matched to a gene; V was cut back by 4 bases and J by 5 bases.

Sequenced material: CD4+ T cells from PBMCs. The chain carries TRBV7-2 and TRBJ2-7, with 8 bases that match TRBD2. This receptor was identified in a human donor with multiple sclerosis. The chain's CDR3 is CASSYRGGHEQYV. The CDR3, as DNA: TGTGCCAGCAGCTATCGGGGGGGCCACGAGCAGTACGTC.